This T cell receptor (beta chain) was sequenced during a study of T cell changes during pregnancy in multiple sclerosis (dated by TCRdb to the late 2010s). Looking at the study overall: In women with multiple sclerosis, the researchers looked at how the T cell repertoire shifted as pregnancy progressed.

The CDR3 runs 16 residues from the cysteine to the phenylalanine. Of the read, only the CDR3 DNA is kept; its 48 bases are in frame from base 1. CDR1 and CDR2 (MDHEN, SYDVKM) derive from the germline V gene. After removal of 5 bases from V and 5 bases from J, the junction retains 9 bases not matched to a gene. The library was made by the immunoSEQ multiplex PCR assay. TCRdb mirrors the immuneACCESS table, restricted to in-frame sequences. Some clones are absent from its copies; in checked studies, under half trace to an unresolved V gene, and the reason for the others is unknown. The sample contains tens of thousands of clones, approximately 87% of them found a single time. Approximately 1.4% of the sample is in the top ten clones. For this clone: Its antigen target is currently unknown. Qualities for individual bases were not recorded, and no much larger clone is one base off.

The rearrangement joined TRBV28 to TRBJ2-1; 10 nucleotides in the junction match TRBD2. The TCR comes from a female donor in good health, enrolled as a control in a pregnancy study. The source material was peripheral blood, sampled in the first trimester of pregnancy. The nucleotide sequence reads as follows: TGTGCCAGCAGTGCCCCAGAAGCGGGAGGGCACAATGAGCAGTTCTTC. Translated, this is CASSAPEAGGHNEQFF. Outside the CDR3, residues come from the reference TRBV28 and TRBJ2-1 proteins, so the full variable domain is: DVKVTQSSRYLVKRTGEKVFLECVQDMDHENMFWYRQDPGLGLRLIYFSYDVKMKEKGDIPEGYSVSREKKERFSLILESASTNQTSMYLCASSAPEAGGHNEQFFGPGTRLTVL.